Below, 29 T cell receptor beta chains from the same sample are listed, as sequenced in a study of beta chain features in type 1 diabetes. General study points: Patients with Type 1 diabetes showed moderately but significantly shorter TCRB CDR3s in all four CD4+ subsets.

As every portion of the isolated RNA was reverse transcribed, the sequencing read expressed TCRB transcripts. Measured with immunoSEQ multiplex PCR; TCRdb has only the in-frame clones, and not every one. The sample has 300,000 or so clones; approximately 15% are singletons. Antigens of these TCRs are unknown. Sequencing was done on a sample of naive CD4+ T cells from blood. Source of these receptors: a woman aged 18-29 years with type 1 diabetes.

This clone has more than one count but fewer than ten. This chain joins TRBV20-1 and TRBJ1-2; the D is unclear. Trimming stripped 4 bases from V and 5 bases from J, with 8 bases between. CDR3 length: 11 amino acids. From germline, CDR1 is DFQATT and CDR2 SNEGSKA (reference sequence). The CDR3, as DNA: TGCAGTGCTATACAACAGTATGGCTACACCTTC. This gives the protein CSAIQQYGYTF.

This clone was observed a handful of times. V usage is TRBV28 and J usage is TRBJ2-5, with D maybe TRBD2 (5 bases). Trimming shortened V by 5 bases and J by 4 bases, and 14 bases separated the two germline ends. The germline gives CDR1 MDHEN, CDR2 SYDVKM. The CDR3 runs to 14 residues. The CDR3 region is CASSLRGYPETQYF. In nucleotides, the CDR3 is TGTGCCAGCAGTCTTAGAGGGTACCCAGAGACCCAGTACTTC.

The V and J genes are TRBV2 and TRBJ1-1; D may be TRBD1 (5 bases). CDR3 size: 11 residues. V lost 10 bases and J lost 4, with 10 bases in between. The germline CDR1 and CDR2 sequences are SNHLY and FYNNEI. CDR3 amino acids: CAIQGATEAFF. The CDR3 nucleotides read TGTGCCATTCAGGGCGCCACTGAAGCTTTCTTT.

The chain couples TRBV9 to TRBJ2-5; perhaps TRBD1 as D (6 bases). Germline values: CDR1 SGDLS, CDR2 YYNGEE. The CDR3 is made up of 13 amino acids. Trimming shortened V by 2 bases and J by 1 base, and 6 bases separated the two germline ends. In nucleotides, the CDR3 is TGTGCCAGCAGCGTGGACAGCCAAGAGACCCAGTACTTC. This encodes CASSVDSQETQYF.

The V call is TRBV18, the J call TRBJ1-1, with a possible D match to TRBD1 (5 bases). The CDR3 length is 13 residues. Trimming shortened V by 6 bases and J by 4 bases, and 12 bases separated the two germline ends. Germline CDR1 is KGHSH and CDR2 is LQKENI. DNA for the CDR3: TGTGCCAGCTCCCGCGGGGCGAGCACTGAAGCTTTCTTT. Translating it yields CASSRGASTEAFF.

There are a few counts of this clone. The chain has TRBV2 and TRBJ2-6; 7 bases line up with TRBD1. The CDR3 contains 16 residues. V lost 3 bases to trimming and J lost 3 bases; unmatched junction nucleotides: 5. Germline values: CDR1 SNHLY, CDR2 FYNNEI. CDR3 nucleotides: TGTGCCAGCAGTGAGCGTCAGGGGGTTGGGGCCAACGTCCTGACTTTC. Its protein is CASSERQGVGANVLTF.

The V and J genes are TRBV5-1 and TRBJ2-7; 8 bases line up with TRBD1. V lost 0 bases to trimming and J lost 5 bases; unmatched junction nucleotides: 7. The CDR3 is 15 residues long. The germline CDR1 and CDR2 sequences are SGHRS and YFSETQ. The CDR3 here is CASSLVEQGGNEQYV. In DNA, the CDR3 is TGCGCCAGCAGCTTGGTCGAACAGGGGGGAAACGAGCAGTACGTC.

This clone was detected a few times. The chain uses TRBV30 and TRBJ2-7; the D is unclear. Deletions cut 0 bases from V and 9 bases from J, with 9 bases between. The germline V gene has CDR1 GTSNPN and CDR2 SVGIG (reference sequence). This CDR3 is built from 11 residues. The CDR3 loop is CAWSVIRGQYF. The CDR3 DNA reads as TGTGCCTGGAGTGTAATCCGCGGGCAGTACTTC.

Concerning this clone itself: The sample has other DNA sequences that encode this CDR3 too. V is TRBV18 and J is TRBJ2-5; D uncertain. The CDR3 loop spans 12 amino acids. Germline loops: CDR1 KGHSH, CDR2 LQKENI. Trimming took off 3 bases at V and 3 bases at J, with 5 bases between the two ends. The DNA of the CDR3 is TGTGCCAGCTCACCTACAGAAGAGACCCAGTACTTC. Its translation is CASSPTEETQYF.

This clone occurred a few times. The chain employs TRBV7-2 and TRBJ2-3; 8 bases agree with TRBD2. The V gene's germline CDR1 is SGHTA and CDR2 FQGNSA. CDR3 length: 16 residues. V was clipped by 5 bases and J by 6 bases; unmatched bases: 13. The CDR3 region has the DNA TGTGCCAGCAGCCCACCCGGCTCCCGACTAGCGGATACGCAGTATTTT. Translation: CASSPPGSRLADTQYF.

V usage is TRBV5-6 and J usage is TRBJ2-3; 10 nucleotides align to TRBD2. The CDR3 runs 15 residues. Germline V gene lookup returns CDR1 SGHDT and CDR2 YYEEEE. Trimming removed 4 bases from V and 4 bases from J; junction bases left unmatched: 6. Written as DNA, the CDR3 is TGTGCCAGCAGCGTGCTAGCGGGAGTCCCAGATACGCAGTATTTT. Its protein is CASSVLAGVPDTQYF.

This clone has a handful of counts. The chain links TRBV14 to TRBJ2-5; a weak D match, TRBD2 (6 bases). The V gene lost 5 bases and the J gene lost 3 bases, with 13 bases spanning the gap. The CDR3 has 14 residues. Per germline, CDR1 SGHDN and CDR2 FVKESK. CDR3 bases: TGTGCCAGCAGCGGCCTAGCGTTAGAAGAGACCCAGTACTTC. Translation gives CASSGLALEETQYF. Together with reference TRBV14 and TRBJ2-5, the CDR3 gives the full variable domain: EAGVTQFPSHSVIEKGQTVTLRCDPISGHDNLYWYRRVMGKEIKFLLHFVKESKQDESGMPNNRFLAERTGGTYSTLKVQPAELEDSGVYFCASSGLALEETQYFGPGTRLLVL.

Ten or more counts support this clone. This chain connects TRBV15 to TRBJ2-7; 7 bases map to TRBD2. J was trimmed by 2 bases and V by 5 bases; bases with no gene match: 6. The CDR3 totals 14 residues. CDR1 and CDR2 (germline): LNHNV, YYDKDF (reference sequence). CDR3 nucleotide sequence: TGTGCCACCAGCCGCGGTGGGAGGGCCTACGAGCAGTACGTC. This codes for CATSRGGRAYEQYV.

In this sample, this clone turned up a few times. The chain combines TRBV30 with TRBJ2-2, with D perhaps matching TRBD2 (6 bases). The V gene lost 6 bases and the J gene lost 4 bases, with 15 bases spanning the gap. The germline V gene encodes CDR1 GTSNPN and CDR2 SVGIG (reference sequence). The CDR3 sequence is 14 residues long. The CDR3 nucleotides read TGTGCCTGCCGGGAGAGAGACGTCACCGGGGAGCTGTTTTTT. Translated, it gives CACRERDVTGELFF.

The chain couples TRBV29-1 to TRBJ2-1; a possible D gene is TRBD1 (6 bases). CDR1 is SQVTM and CDR2 is ANQGSEA in the germline V gene. V was trimmed by 0 bases and J by 8 bases, leaving 20 bases between them. The CDR3 covers 16 residues. The CDR3 DNA follows: TGCAGCGTTGAAGAAAGTGGGACCAGGGGTGTGTATGAGCAGTTCTTC. It codes for CSVEESGTRGVYEQFF.

This chain joins TRBV29-1 and TRBJ2-7, with D perhaps matching TRBD2 (6 bases). CDR3 size: 13 residues. The V and J ends lost 1 base and 0 bases respectively, with 7 bases between them. CDR1 SQVTM and CDR2 ANQGSEA come from the germline V gene. CDR3: CSVEAGSSYEQYF. In DNA, the CDR3 is TGCAGCGTTGAAGCCGGGAGCTCCTACGAGCAGTACTTC.

This clone has more than one count but fewer than ten. CDR3 DNA: TGTGCCAGCAGCTTAGCGAGGCGGGAGGCTTTTGATTCATCCTACGAGCAGTACTTC. Protein sequence: CASSLARREAFDSSYEQYF. The chain is built from TRBV7-9 and TRBJ2-7; TRBD2 matches 8 bases. Germline V gene sequence: CDR1 SEHNR, CDR2 FQNEAQ (reference sequence). The CDR3 is 19 amino acids. The junction had 14 bases not matched to a gene; V was cut back by 0 bases and J by 1 base.

This clone was counted between two and nine times. J is TRBJ2-5 and V is TRBV5-1; TRBD1 aligns across 10 bases. CDR3 length: 14 residues. The germline CDR1 and CDR2 sequences are SGHRS and YFSETQ. Trimming removed 6 bases from V and 4 bases from J; junction bases left unmatched: 6. The CDR3 nucleotides are TGCGCCAGCATTCCGTGGACAGGGGGAGAGACCCAGTACTTC. Translation: CASIPWTGGETQYF.

The chain is built from TRBV18 and TRBJ1-2; D possibly corresponds to TRBD1 (5 bases). CDR1 KGHSH and CDR2 LQKENI come from the germline V gene. V was cut by 2 bases and J by 0 bases, with 13 bases left in between. The CDR3 runs to 16 residues. The CDR3: CASSPAYQGSNYGYTF. CDR3 DNA: TGTGCCAGCTCACCAGCCTATCAGGGATCTAACTATGGCTACACCTTC.

This clone occurred a few times. This chain joins TRBV30 and TRBJ2-2; 10 nucleotides line up with TRBD1. The CDR3 totals 17 residues. Germline V lookup: CDR1 GTSNPN, CDR2 SVGIG (reference sequence). The ends lost 2 bases at V and 5 bases at J; junction bases unmatched: 11. The CDR3 region is CAWSRGKTGGVTGELFF. CDR3 sequence (DNA): TGTGCCTGGAGTAGAGGGAAGACAGGGGGCGTAACCGGGGAGCTGTTTTTT.

This clone came up a few times. This chain uses TRBV11-1 with TRBJ2-1; TRBD2 agrees at 10 bases. The ends lost 5 bases at V and 7 bases at J; junction bases unmatched: 8. The CDR3 has 15 amino acids. CDR1 and CDR2 from the germline V gene are SGHAT and FQDESV (reference sequence). Here the CDR3 DNA reads TGTGCCAGCAGCATAGGAGCGGGAGGGAATAATGAGCAGTTCTTC. Translation: CASSIGAGGNNEQFF.

This clone showed up just a few times. V and J are TRBV15 and TRBJ2-7, with TRBD1 matching 8 bases. The germline gives CDR1 LNHNV, CDR2 YYDKDF (reference sequence). The CDR3 spans 15 residues. V dropped 3 bases and J dropped 0; count of bases not matched to a gene: 4. In nucleotides, the CDR3 is TGTGCCACCAGCAGGACAGGGGACCTCTCCTACGAGCAGTACTTC. Its translation: CATSRTGDLSYEQYF.

There are many counts of this clone. The genes are TRBV7-9 and TRBJ2-7; D is unclear. Germline CDR1 reads SEHNR; CDR2 reads FQNEAQ (reference sequence). The length of the CDR3 is 12 residues. Trimming removed 1 base from V and 12 bases from J, with 13 bases in between. This chain's CDR3 is CASSLGQGWRYF. CDR3 in DNA: TGTGCCAGCAGCTTAGGCCAAGGCTGGAGGTACTTC.

The chain is built from TRBV2 and TRBJ2-6; D may be TRBD1 (6 bases). CDR1 and CDR2 from the germline V gene are SNHLY and FYNNEI. The V gene lost 7 bases and the J gene lost 4 bases, with 8 bases spanning the gap. The CDR3 is 13 amino acids. Written as DNA, the CDR3 is TGTGCCAGCAAGACAGGAGGGGCCAACGTCCTGACTTTC. Protein sequence: CASKTGGANVLTF.

This clone was picked up a small number of times. This chain uses TRBV4-3 with TRBJ1-1, with D possibly matching TRBD1 (5 bases). There are 17 residues in the CDR3. CDR1 is LGHNA and CDR2 is YSLEER in the germline V gene. V lost 4 bases and J 4 bases, leaving 22 bases between the germline ends. The CDR3 reads CASSPAAGGAGGTEAFF. The CDR3 bases are TGCGCCAGCAGCCCCGCAGCCGGAGGGGCAGGAGGCACTGAAGCTTTCTTT.

The chain is built from TRBV5-1 and TRBJ1-1; TRBD1 matches 7 bases. Per germline, CDR1 SGHRS and CDR2 YFSETQ. The CDR3 consists of 13 residues. Trimming took 3 bases from V and 3 from J; bases not matched to a gene: 2. This CDR3 is CASSSRGDTEAFF. DNA for the CDR3: TGCGCCAGCAGCTCCAGGGGGGACACTGAAGCTTTCTTT.

This clone came up many times. This sequence joins TRBV29-1 and TRBJ2-1, with D unresolved. The CDR3 runs 13 residues. Trimming pared 4 bases from V and 5 bases from J, leaving 12 bases between. Germline assignment: CDR1 SQVTM and CDR2 ANQGSEA. The CDR3 nucleotides read TGCAGCGTTGTAGGCGACTCAGACAATGAGCAGTTCTTC. Its translation: CSVVGDSDNEQFF.

V is TRBV19 and J is TRBJ2-1; TRBD2 is a possible D gene (6 bases). The V end was cut by 10 bases, the J end by 9 bases, with 22 bases between. Germline V CDR1 and CDR2: LNHDA, SQIVND (reference sequence). CDR3 length equals 14 residues. For the CDR3, the DNA is TGTGCCATCCAGGGACTCAACCCTAATAGTGAGCAGTTCTTC. Translated, it gives CAIQGLNPNSEQFF.

This clone was picked up a small number of times. The chain links TRBV21-1 to TRBJ2-3; the DNA was not compared with TRBD2, the D call given in the table. TRBV21-1 is a listed pseudogene. The CDR3 runs to 17 residues. The CDR3 sequence: CASSKALGGVRTDTQYF. CDR3 nucleotide sequence: TGTGCCAGCAGCAAAGCGCTAGGGGGGGTTCGCACAGATACGCAGTATTTT.